Listed below are T cell receptor beta chains from one sample, sequenced in a study of CXCR3-negative and CXCR3-positive naive CD8 T cells. TCRdb derives one entry per CDR3 protein from the 5' RACE reads, leaving out DNA. The sample data list about 57,000 distinct CDR3 sequences. The source material was naive CXCR3+ CD8+ T cells from blood. The receptors derive from a human donor in good health. Some clones in this sample may be carry-over from other donors' samples. Each CDR3 is given with its conserved first and last residue.

j_gene	v_gene	CDR3aa
TRBJ2-7	TRBV6-2/TRBV6-3	CASLSRTDLYEQYF
TRBJ2-3	TRBV29-1	CSVEDTASAQYF
TRBJ1-5	TRBV7-9	CASSQLPAGGNQPQHF
TRBJ1-2	TRBV7-5	CISVPEGAGYTF
TRBJ1-5	TRBV11-2	CASSLSRTGHQPQHF
TRBJ2-1	TRBV10-2	CASSEGLASNEQFF
TRBJ2-1	TRBV27	CASSSLSGGDIYQSSYNEQFF
TRBJ1-1	TRBV7-9	CASSLKIGPASTEAFF
TRBJ1-1	TRBV6-4	CASPGGLNTEALF
TRBJ2-1	TRBV5-1	CASSLAGLAGLLSYNEQFF
TRBJ2-7	TRBV14	CASSHGTGLGYEQYF
TRBJ2-1	TRBV6-5	CASSYYSGGPDEQFF
TRBJ2-7	TRBV9	CASSVAEGANEQYF
TRBJ1-1	TRBV19	CASSFGATEAFF
TRBJ2-3	TRBV2	CASSPSGEAGDPPDTQYF
TRBJ1-1	TRBV28	CASSYRVMTNTEAFF
TRBJ2-1	TRBV29-1	CSADILGVIEQFF
TRBJ1-1	TRBV9	CASSAPNREDTEAFF
TRBJ2-7	TRBV7-7	CASSLAYGQGGTYEQYF
TRBJ1-1	TRBV6-5	CASSYSDSSEAFF